This T cell receptor (beta chain) comes out of a study of blood T cell repertoires in COVID-19. In the study overall: The study drew acute and convalescent COVID-19 samples from the United States, Italy and Spain.

This CDR3 has 13 residues. CDR1 is MDHEN and CDR2 is SYDVKM in the germline V gene. The V and J ends lost 6 bases and 7 bases respectively, with 10 bases between them. Original analysis: It was from reference gene primer amplification that nucleated cell counts were estimated. The data were produced by immunoSEQ multiplex PCR, yet TCRdb's version contains in-frame clones alone and is incomplete. The D gene and trimming were derived from the DNA, and the V and J assignments and clone size from that table. The table records 95,000 to 110,000 clones, approximately 90% of them present only once. The chain uses TRBV28 and TRBJ1-6, with a weak D call TRBD1 (6 bases). The sequenced sample was peripheral blood. This receptor was identified in a woman aged 25 to 39 with acute or convalescent COVID-19. The CDR3 nucleotides read TGTGCCAGCAGGGACAGATTGAATTCACCCCTCCACTTT. It encodes CASRDRLNSPLHF.